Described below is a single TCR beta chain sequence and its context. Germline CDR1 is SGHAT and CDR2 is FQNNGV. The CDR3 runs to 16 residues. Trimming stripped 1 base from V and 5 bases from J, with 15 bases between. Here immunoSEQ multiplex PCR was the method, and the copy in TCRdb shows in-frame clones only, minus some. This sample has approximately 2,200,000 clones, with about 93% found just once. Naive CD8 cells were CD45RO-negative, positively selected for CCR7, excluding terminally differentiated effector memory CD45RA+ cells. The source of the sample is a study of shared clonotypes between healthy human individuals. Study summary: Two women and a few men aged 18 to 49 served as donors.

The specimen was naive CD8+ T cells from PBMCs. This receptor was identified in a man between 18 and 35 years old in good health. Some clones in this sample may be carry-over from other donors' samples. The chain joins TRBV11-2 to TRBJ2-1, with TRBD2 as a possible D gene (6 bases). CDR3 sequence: CASSLGPGLGDNEQFF. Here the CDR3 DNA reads TGTGCCAGCAGCTTAGGTCCGGGACTGGGCGACAATGAGCAGTTCTTC. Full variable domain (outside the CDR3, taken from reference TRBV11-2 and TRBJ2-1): EAGVAQSPRYKIIEKRQSVAFWCNPISGHATLYWYQQILGQGPKLLIQFQNNGVVDDSQLPKDRFSAERLKGVDSTLKIQPAKLEDSAVYLCASSLGPGLGDNEQFFGPGTRLTVL.